This T cell receptor beta chain was sequenced during a study of shared clonotypes between healthy human individuals (dated by TCRdb to 2019 to 2021). A note on the overall study: The cohort comprised two women and a few men aged 18 to 49 years. Leukapheresis yielded between about 0.85 and 10 billion PBMCs per donor. Per donor, three plates each were used for CD4 naive and CD4 memory, two for CD8 naive, and one for CD8 memory. Libraries were prepared and TCR repertoires were sequenced by different laboratories using diverse techniques, in order to increase sequencing depth and limit assay-specific biases. To estimate repertoire size and how much clonotypes are shared between individuals, the study performed deep sequencing of blood TCR repertoires from 4 to 6 healthy adults. General study outcomes and caveats: Compared with non-shared clonotypes, the clonotypes found in all four sorted-subset donors had higher generation probabilities. Because the study included a small number of donors, the genetic and exposure-history diversity represented was limited. Pairwise subsampling led to the expectation that sequencing depth would affect the degree of clonotype sharing among donors. When a few donors were compared, the shared fraction of clonotypes was about 5.4% for naive CD4, roughly 3.3% for naive CD8, roughly 2.5% for memory CD4, and 0.3% to 0.5% for memory CD8. Sampling was restricted to blood, and TCR repertoires in tissues likely differ from the TCR repertoires found in blood. Rarefaction of sorted-subset datasets indicated incomplete sequencing despite the large sequencing depth. Larger estimated clonotype richness was generally found for naive subsets than for memory subsets.

From V the trimming removes 0 bases and from J it removes 9 bases, while the gene matches leave 15 bases of the junction unaccounted for. Based on the germline V gene, the CDR1 and CDR2 sequences are SGDLS and YYNGEE. Counted from cysteine to phenylalanine, this CDR3 has 17 amino acids. Here the CDR3 DNA is all that survives: 51 bases in frame from base 1. Donors were healthy HIV-negative adults with no recently reported acute infections or vaccinations. Every donor was a Caucasian adult living in Nashville, Tennessee, USA. CD4+ T cells were enriched by magnetic negative selection, after which naive cells were positively selected on CD45RA and the negative fraction was taken as the memory subset. Blood was collected by leukapheresis, and PBMCs were isolated by Ficoll-Histopaque density gradient centrifugation and then cryopreserved in liquid nitrogen vapor phase. Analytical flow cytometry was used to check the purity and quantity of every magnetically sorted T cell population. Each sorted fraction had its genomic DNA isolated and then quantified by UV absorbance on a Nanodrop 2000c.

Concerning this clone itself: Which antigen it targets is not known. No per-base quality is available; no much larger clone lies one base away.

Using the deep immunoSEQ assay, multiplex PCR amplified TCR CDR3 regions from genomic DNA. For each cell subset, the extracted genomic DNA was distributed evenly across all wells of several immunoSEQ 96-well plates, and each plate served as one replicate. For sorted subsets, roughly 0.2 ug genomic DNA, equal to 25,000 to 35,000 T cell genomes, was loaded into each replicate PCR. The purified libraries were quantified using a Qubit 3.0 fluorometer, sized with a Bioanalyzer 2100, and then quantified again using the KAPA Library Quantification kit. A separate single-read 150-cycle Illumina NextSeq 550 flow cell was used to sequence each immunoSEQ 96-well plate. In the source study's methods: Because the immunoSEQ output included only junctional sequences and no quality scores, the filtering could not be the same as the filtering used for full-length reads. To assign V/J genes and CDR3, sequences were annotated using PyIR, a Python wrapper for IgBLAST v1.9, with IMGT germline references. Reads were filtered out if the reads had weak V/J assignments (E-value above 1e-6), no CDR3, stop codons, out-of-frame junctions, or ambiguous translated residues. V3J clonotypes were defined as sequences sharing the same inferred V gene, J gene, and CDR3 amino acid sequence. Percentage overlap between repertoires was computed as shared unique clonotypes divided by the size of the smaller repertoire. RTK rarefaction, the Chao1 estimator, and Recon v2.1 estimates of unobserved clonotypes were used to assess repertoire richness. Generation probabilities were computed with OLGA for all TCRbeta clonotypes obtained by the gDNA method from a handful of donors. TCRdb limited this immuneACCESS table to in-frame rearrangements with V and J called. A share of clones is missing; checked studies link under half to unresolved V genes, and the rest is unexplained. The DNA was the basis for D and trimming; V, J and clone size are from that table. Within this sample are 1.4 million to 1.5 million clones, with around 95% of them counted one time only. 0.95% to 1.5% of the sample rests with the top ten.

The source is a man aged 30-40 years in good health. The sample consisted of naive CD4+ T cells sorted from blood. Read against the paper, the sample's cell subset or site label means: CD45RA+ positively selected. The V gene is TRBV9 and the J gene is TRBJ2-1; TRBD2 lines up with 7 middle nucleotides. The CDR3: CASSVDPGLGLFREQFF. DNA sequence: TGTGCCAGCAGCGTAGATCCTGGACTAGGACTATTTCGTGAGCAGTTCTTC.